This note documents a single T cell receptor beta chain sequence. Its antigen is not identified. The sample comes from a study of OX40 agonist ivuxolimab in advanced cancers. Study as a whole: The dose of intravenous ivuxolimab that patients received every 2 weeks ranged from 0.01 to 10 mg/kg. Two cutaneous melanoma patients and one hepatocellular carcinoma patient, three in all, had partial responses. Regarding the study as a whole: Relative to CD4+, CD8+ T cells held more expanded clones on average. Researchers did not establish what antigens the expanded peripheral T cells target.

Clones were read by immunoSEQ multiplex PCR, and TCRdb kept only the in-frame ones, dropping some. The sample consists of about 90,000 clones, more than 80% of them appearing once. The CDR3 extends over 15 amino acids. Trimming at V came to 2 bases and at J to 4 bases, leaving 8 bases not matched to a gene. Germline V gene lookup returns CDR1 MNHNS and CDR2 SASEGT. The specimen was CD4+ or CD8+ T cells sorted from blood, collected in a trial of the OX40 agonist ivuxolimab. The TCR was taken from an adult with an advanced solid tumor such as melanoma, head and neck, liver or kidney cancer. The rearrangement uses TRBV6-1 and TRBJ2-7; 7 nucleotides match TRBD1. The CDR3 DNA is TGTGCCAGCAGTGAACCCGACAGGGCCGCATACGAGCAGTACTTC. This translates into CASSEPDRAAYEQYF.